This T cell receptor beta chain is drawn from a study of T cells in Graves' hyperthyroidism and ophthalmopathy. Study-wide results and caveats: Blood also showed most of the thyroid clonotypes that were expanded above 0.001.

About this clonotype: The antigen is undetermined.

Each patient was aged 18 to 65 and had newly diagnosed hyperthyroidism of under 2 months' duration. Exclusion followed for patients with uncontrolled infection, other autoimmune disease, pregnancy or lactation. On the basis of clinical symptoms, serum thyroxine and TRAb, thyroid ultrasound and orbital computed tomography, diagnoses were made. Amplified TCR beta CDR3 regions derived from RNA transcripts. First-round RT-PCR targeting the TCR CDR3 was performed with the HTBI primer set. From the multiplex PCR reads, TCRdb called clonotypes with MiXCR, one entry per CDR3 protein. The sample lists hundreds of thousands of distinct CDR3 sequences, more than 45% occurring once. Sequenced sample: peripheral blood or thyroid tissue (not recorded which). The TCR originated in a woman aged 18-29 years with Graves' hyperthyroidism.

CDR3 nucleotide sequence: TGTGCCAGCAGCCTCGGACCGATGAAAAATGAAAAACTGTTTTTT. Translating it yields CASSLGPMKNEKLFF. The chain recombines TRBV7-8 with TRBJ1-4; D not resolved. V lost 5 bases to trimming and J lost 5 bases, with 15 bases between them. The CDR3 loop spans 15 amino acids. Germline CDR1 is SGHVS and CDR2 is FQNEAQ.